The T cell receptor beta chain under discussion was sequenced for a study of beta chain features in type 1 diabetes. Findings and caveats of the study: Type 1 diabetes patients had fewer VDJ junction insertions and more deletions.

CDR1 is LGHNA and CDR2 is YSLEER in the germline V gene. The germline V and J ends were trimmed by 0 bases and 2 bases, with 17 bases remaining between them. The CDR3 has 18 residues. The investigators reverse transcribed all of the isolated RNA, so they sequenced expressed TCRB transcripts. Assay: immunoSEQ multiplex PCR; the TCRdb copy retains only in-frame clones and omits some. Among over 500,000 clones listed, 15% to 17% were seen once. This clone was observed a few times. Its antigen is unknown. The source is a man aged 18 to 35 in good health. The sample comprised naive CD4+ T cells from blood. V gene TRBV4-3 combines with J gene TRBJ2-4, with D possibly being TRBD1 or TRBD2 (5 bases each). As DNA, the CDR3 is TGCGCCAGCAGCCAAGAGAGGGACCGACGTGTGTCCAAAAACATTCAGTACTTC. Its protein product is CASSQERDRRVSKNIQYF.